Below, 10 T cell receptor beta chains from the same sample are listed, as sequenced in a study of T cell clones after liver transplantation (dated by TCRdb to about 2019). The sample's time point, from its label and the paper: pre-transplant. The library was generated by the immunoSEQ multiplex PCR assay. TCRdb stores this immuneACCESS table with in-frame sequences only. Part of the clones is absent; in the studies checked, under half of the shortfall reflects unresolved V genes, and no reason is known for the rest. In this sample the table shows around 15,000 clones, around nine tenths of which occur a single time. The ten largest account for roughly half of the sample. The specimen was CD8+ T cells from blood, collected before liver transplant. The receptors were gathered from a human donor who received a liver transplant.

This clone was found once. V is TRBV6-5 and J is TRBJ2-1, with no clear D. The V gene lost 0 bases and the J gene lost 5 bases, with 11 bases spanning the gap. This CDR3 region has 15 residues. The V gene's germline CDR1 is MNHEY and CDR2 SVGAGI. The CDR3 DNA sequence: TGTGCCAGCAGTTACTCCCCTTTGATGGACAATGAGCAGTTCTTC. Its protein product is CASSYSPLMDNEQFF.

CDR3 DNA sequence: TGTGCCAGCAGCTCTCGTTTCGATGAGCAGTTCTTC. It codes for CASSSRFDEQFF. V gene TRBV7-8 combines with J gene TRBJ2-1; no reliable D call. Germline V gene data show CDR1 as SGHVS and CDR2 as FQNEAQ. CDR3 size: 12 residues. Trimming cost V 4 bases and J 8 bases, with 9 bases left between them.

The CDR3, as DNA: TGTGCCAGCAGCTTAGGGCAGGGCGCCCAGCCCCAGCATTTT. As protein: CASSLGQGAQPQHF. This sequence joins TRBV7-9 and TRBJ1-5; D might be TRBD1 (5 bases). Germline CDR1 reads SEHNR; CDR2 reads FQNEAQ (reference sequence). There are 14 residues in the CDR3. The V end lost 1 base, the J end lost 7 bases, and 11 bases lay between the germline ends. Drawing the rest from reference TRBV7-9 and TRBJ1-5, the complete variable domain is DTGVSQNPRHKITKRGQNVTFRCDPISEHNRLYWYRQTLGQGPEFLTYFQNEAQLEKSRLLSDRFSAERPKGSFSTLEIQRTEQGDSAMYLCASSLGQGAQPQHFGDGTRLSIL.

This chain joins TRBV2 and TRBJ1-4, with D possibly being TRBD1 (5 bases). The germline gives CDR1 SNHLY, CDR2 FYNNEI. With 9 bases removed from V and 15 bases from J, the gap between germline ends came to 17 bases. The CDR3 extends over 11 amino acids. CDR3 region: CASWDGPSVFF. DNA for the CDR3: TGTGCCAGTTGGGACGGCCCCTCGGTGTTTTTT.

The rearrangement joins TRBV29-1 to TRBJ2-2; D perhaps matches TRBD2 (6 bases). V was trimmed by 2 bases and J by 7 bases, leaving 17 bases between them. There are 15 residues in the CDR3. Germline loops: CDR1 SQVTM, CDR2 ANQGSEA. CDR3 in DNA: TGCAGCGTTGAAAGGCGGGGAGAGGTCGGCGGGGAGCTGTTTTTT. This sequence encodes CSVERRGEVGGELFF.

The rearrangement links TRBV12-5 to TRBJ1-5; D is undetermined. Deletions cut 6 bases from V and 10 bases from J, with 7 bases between. The germline V gene encodes CDR1 LGHNT and CDR2 FRNRAP. The CDR3 is 10 residues long. CDR3 loop: CASGDGPQHF. The CDR3 nucleotides read TGTGCTAGTGGGGACGGACCCCAGCATTTT.

This chain joins TRBV19 and TRBJ2-3; TRBD2 matches at 10 bases. Germline V CDR1 and CDR2: LNHDA, SQIVND (reference sequence). Germline trimming cut 5 bases from V and 0 bases from J; bases unmatched to any gene: 5. The CDR3 length is 16 residues. CDR3 DNA sequence: TGTGCCAGTAGTCGGACTAGCGGATCTAGCACAGATACGCAGTATTTT. The encoded protein is CASSRTSGSSTDTQYF. The full variable domain, in which reference TRBV19 and TRBJ2-3 provide the parts outside the CDR3, is DGGITQSPKYLFRKEGQNVTLSCEQNLNHDAMYWYRQDPGQGLRLIYYSQIVNDFQKGDIAEGYSVSREKKESFPLTVTSAQKNPTAFYLCASSRTSGSSTDTQYFGPGTRLTVL.

This chain links TRBV28 with TRBJ2-7; either TRBD1 or TRBD2 may supply D (5 bases each). V lost 5 bases, J lost 4 bases, and 21 bases lay in between. CDR3 length: 16 residues. CDR1 and CDR2 from the germline V gene are MDHEN and SYDVKM. CDR3 residues: CASSLPRERSKYEQYF. As DNA, the CDR3 is TGTGCCAGCAGTCTTCCCAGGGAGCGGTCTAAGTACGAGCAGTACTTC.

This sequence joins TRBV7-9 and TRBJ2-7; D gene unclear. This CDR3 spans 13 amino acids. Germline V gives CDR1 SEHNR, CDR2 FQNEAQ (reference sequence). V gave up 4 bases and J gave up 1 base, with 8 bases separating them. CDR3 nucleotides: TGTGCCAGCAGCTATCGACATTCCTACGAGCAGTACTTC. Encoded protein: CASSYRHSYEQYF. Full variable domain (rest looked up from reference TRBV7-9 and TRBJ2-7): DTGVSQNPRHKITKRGQNVTFRCDPISEHNRLYWYRQTLGQGPEFLTYFQNEAQLEKSRLLSDRFSAERPKGSFSTLEIQRTEQGDSAMYLCASSYRHSYEQYFGPGTRLTVT.

The rearrangement uses TRBV27 and TRBJ2-1; 13 nucleotides agree with TRBD2. Germline assignment: CDR1 MNHEY and CDR2 SMNVEV (reference sequence). This CDR3 is built from 14 residues. With V trimmed by 6 bases and J by 7 bases, 3 bases remained unmatched. CDR3 in DNA: TGTGCCAGCAGGGGACTAGCGGGACGGAATGAGCAGTTCTTC. This gives the protein CASRGLAGRNEQFF.